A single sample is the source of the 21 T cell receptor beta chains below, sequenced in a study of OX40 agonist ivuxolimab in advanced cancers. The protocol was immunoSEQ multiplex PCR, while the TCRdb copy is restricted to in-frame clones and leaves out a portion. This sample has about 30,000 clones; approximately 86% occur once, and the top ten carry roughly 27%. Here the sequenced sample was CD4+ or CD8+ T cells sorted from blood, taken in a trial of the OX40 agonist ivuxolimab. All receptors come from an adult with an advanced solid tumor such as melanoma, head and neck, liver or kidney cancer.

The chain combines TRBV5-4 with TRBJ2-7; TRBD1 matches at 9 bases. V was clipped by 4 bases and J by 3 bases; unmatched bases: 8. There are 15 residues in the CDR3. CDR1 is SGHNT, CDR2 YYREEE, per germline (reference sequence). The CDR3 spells CASSDRTGAYYEQYF. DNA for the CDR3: TGTGCCAGCAGCGATCGGACAGGGGCATACTACGAGCAGTACTTC.

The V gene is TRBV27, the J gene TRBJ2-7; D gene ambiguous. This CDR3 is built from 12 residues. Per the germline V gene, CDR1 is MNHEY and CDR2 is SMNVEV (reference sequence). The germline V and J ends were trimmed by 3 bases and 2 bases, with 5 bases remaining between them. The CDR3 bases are TGTGCCAGCAGTTTTGCCGCCTACGAGCAGTACTTC. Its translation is CASSFAAYEQYF.

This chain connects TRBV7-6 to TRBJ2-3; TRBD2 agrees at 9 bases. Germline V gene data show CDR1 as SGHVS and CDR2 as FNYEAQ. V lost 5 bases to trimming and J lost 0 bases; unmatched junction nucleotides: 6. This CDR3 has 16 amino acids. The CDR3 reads CASSHLAGFSTDTQYF. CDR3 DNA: TGTGCCAGCAGCCATCTAGCGGGGTTCAGCACAGATACGCAGTATTTT.

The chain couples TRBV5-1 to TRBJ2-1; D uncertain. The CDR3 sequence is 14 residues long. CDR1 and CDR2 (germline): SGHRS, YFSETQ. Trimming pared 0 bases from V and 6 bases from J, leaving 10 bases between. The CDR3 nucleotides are TGCGCCAGCAGCTTGGTAGTAGCCGGCAATGAGCAGTTCTTC. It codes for CASSLVVAGNEQFF.

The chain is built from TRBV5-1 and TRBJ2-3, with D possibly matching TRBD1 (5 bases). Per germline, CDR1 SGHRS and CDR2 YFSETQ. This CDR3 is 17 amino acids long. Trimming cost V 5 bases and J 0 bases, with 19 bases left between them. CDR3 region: CASSLAWGRSSTDTQYF. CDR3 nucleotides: TGCGCCAGCAGTTTAGCCTGGGGCAGGTCGAGCACAGATACGCAGTATTTT.

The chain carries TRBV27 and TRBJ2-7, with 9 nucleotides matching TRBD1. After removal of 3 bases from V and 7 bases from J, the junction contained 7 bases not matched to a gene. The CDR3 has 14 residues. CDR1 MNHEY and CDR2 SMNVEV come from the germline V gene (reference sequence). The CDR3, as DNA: TGTGCCAGCAGTTTTGGGACAGGGCCTAAAGAGCAGTACTTC. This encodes CASSFGTGPKEQYF.

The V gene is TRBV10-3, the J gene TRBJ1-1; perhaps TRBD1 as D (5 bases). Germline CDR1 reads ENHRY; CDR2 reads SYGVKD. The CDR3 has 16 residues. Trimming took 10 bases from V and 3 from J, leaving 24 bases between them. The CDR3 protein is CASSLPWAGSDTEAFF. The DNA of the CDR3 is TGTGCCAGCAGCCTCCCCTGGGCAGGGTCGGACACTGAAGCTTTCTTT.

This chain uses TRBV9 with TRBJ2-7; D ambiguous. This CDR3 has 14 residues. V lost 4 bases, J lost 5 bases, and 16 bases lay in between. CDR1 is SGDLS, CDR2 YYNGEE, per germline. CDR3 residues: CASSFGLFYDEQYF. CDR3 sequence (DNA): TGTGCCAGCAGCTTCGGCCTATTCTATGACGAGCAGTACTTC.

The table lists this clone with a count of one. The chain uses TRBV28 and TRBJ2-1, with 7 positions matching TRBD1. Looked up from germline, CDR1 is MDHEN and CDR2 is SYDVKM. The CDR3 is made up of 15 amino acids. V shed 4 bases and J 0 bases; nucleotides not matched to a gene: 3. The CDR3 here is CASSSRDSSYNEQFF. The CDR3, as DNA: TGTGCCAGCAGTTCCCGGGACAGCTCCTACAATGAGCAGTTCTTC.

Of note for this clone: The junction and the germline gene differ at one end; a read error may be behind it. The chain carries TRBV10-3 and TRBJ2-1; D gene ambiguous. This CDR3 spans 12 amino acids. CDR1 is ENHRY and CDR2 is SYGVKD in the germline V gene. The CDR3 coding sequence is TGTGCCAGCAGTTACGTCGGAGATGAGCAGTTCTTC. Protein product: CASSYVGDEQFF.

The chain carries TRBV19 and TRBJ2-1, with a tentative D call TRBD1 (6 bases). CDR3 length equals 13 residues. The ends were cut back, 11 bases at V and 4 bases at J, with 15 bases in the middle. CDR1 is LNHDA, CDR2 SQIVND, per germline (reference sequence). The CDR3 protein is CASTRDTYNEQFF. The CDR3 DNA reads TGTGCCTCTACCCGGGACACTTACAATGAGCAGTTCTTC.

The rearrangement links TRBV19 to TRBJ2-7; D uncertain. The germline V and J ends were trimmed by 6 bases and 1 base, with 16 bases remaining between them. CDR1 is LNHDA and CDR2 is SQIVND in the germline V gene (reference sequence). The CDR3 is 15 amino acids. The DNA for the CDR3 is TGTGCCAGTAGCCCCCGCTTCTCCAAGTCCTACGAGCAGTACTTC. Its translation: CASSPRFSKSYEQYF.

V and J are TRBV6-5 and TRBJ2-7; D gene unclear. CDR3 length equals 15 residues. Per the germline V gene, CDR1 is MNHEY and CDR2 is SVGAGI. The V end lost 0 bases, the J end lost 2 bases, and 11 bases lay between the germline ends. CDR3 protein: CASSYSETGTYEQYF. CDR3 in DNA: TGTGCCAGCAGTTACTCTGAGACGGGTACCTACGAGCAGTACTTC.

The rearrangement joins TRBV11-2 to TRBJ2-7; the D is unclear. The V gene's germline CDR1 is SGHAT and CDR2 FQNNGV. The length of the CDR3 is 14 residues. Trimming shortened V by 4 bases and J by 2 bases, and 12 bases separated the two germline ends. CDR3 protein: CASSSNLYPYEQYF. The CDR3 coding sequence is TGTGCCAGCAGCTCAAATTTATATCCCTACGAGCAGTACTTC.

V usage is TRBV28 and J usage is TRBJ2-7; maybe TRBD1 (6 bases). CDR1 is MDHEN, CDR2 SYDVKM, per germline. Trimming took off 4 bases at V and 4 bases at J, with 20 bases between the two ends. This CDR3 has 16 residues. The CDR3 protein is CASSWTESPHSYEQYF. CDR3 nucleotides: TGTGCCAGCAGTTGGACAGAGTCCCCCCACTCTTACGAGCAGTACTTC.

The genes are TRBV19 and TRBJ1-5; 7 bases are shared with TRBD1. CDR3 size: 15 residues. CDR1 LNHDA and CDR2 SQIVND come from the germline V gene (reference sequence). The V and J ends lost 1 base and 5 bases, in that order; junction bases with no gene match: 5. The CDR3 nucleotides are TGTGCCAGTAGTATAGGCAGGGGGATCGATCAGCCCCAGCATTTT. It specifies CASSIGRGIDQPQHF.

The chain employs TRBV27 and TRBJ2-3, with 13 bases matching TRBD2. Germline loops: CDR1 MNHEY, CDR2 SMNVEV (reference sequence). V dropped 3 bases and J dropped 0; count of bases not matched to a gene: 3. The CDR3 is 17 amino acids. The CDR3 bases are TGTGCCAGCAGTTTGTCACTAGCGGGGGGGAGCACAGATACGCAGTATTTT. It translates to CASSLSLAGGSTDTQYF.

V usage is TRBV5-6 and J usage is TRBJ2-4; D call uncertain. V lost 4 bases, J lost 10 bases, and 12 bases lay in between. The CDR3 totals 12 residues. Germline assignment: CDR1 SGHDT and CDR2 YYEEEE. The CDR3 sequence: CASSGQSLIQYF. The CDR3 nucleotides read TGTGCCAGCAGCGGGCAATCCTTAATTCAGTACTTC.

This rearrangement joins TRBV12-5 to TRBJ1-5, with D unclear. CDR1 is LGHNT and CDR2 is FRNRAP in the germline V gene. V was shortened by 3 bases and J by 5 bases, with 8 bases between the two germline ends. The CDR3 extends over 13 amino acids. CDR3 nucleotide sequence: TGTGCTAGTGGTTTAGGGCACCATCAGCCCCAGCATTTT. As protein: CASGLGHHQPQHF. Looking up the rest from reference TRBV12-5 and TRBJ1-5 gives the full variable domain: DARVTQTPRHKVTEMGQEVTMRCQPILGHNTVFWYRQTMMQGLELLAYFRNRAPLDDSGMPKDRFSAEMPDATLATLKIQPSEPRDSAVYFCASGLGHHQPQHFGDGTRLSIL.

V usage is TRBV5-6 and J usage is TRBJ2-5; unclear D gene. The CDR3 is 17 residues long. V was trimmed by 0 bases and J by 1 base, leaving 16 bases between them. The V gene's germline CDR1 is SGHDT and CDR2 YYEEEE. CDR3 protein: CASSLGGRNPLQETQYF. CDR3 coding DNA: TGTGCCAGCAGCTTGGGTGGCAGGAACCCTCTCCAAGAGACCCAGTACTTC.

The CDR3 region is CASSFTQDYEQYF. CDR3 DNA sequence: TGTGCCAGCAGCTTTACTCAGGATTACGAGCAGTACTTC. The chain couples TRBV11-2 to TRBJ2-7; D not certain. Trimming shortened V by 3 bases and J by 4 bases, and 10 bases separated the two germline ends. This CDR3 is 13 amino acids long. From germline, CDR1 is SGHAT and CDR2 FQNNGV.